This entry is about one T cell receptor (beta chain). Its antigen is unknown. RNA amounts of about 0.5 to 1 ug underwent reverse transcription with random hexamers. Amplification of the TCR beta CDR3 was carried out by immunoSEQ multiplex PCR, which spanned a total of 54 Vbeta and 13 Jbeta segments. Each CDR3 protein is one row after TCRdb ran MiXCR on the immunoSEQ multiplex PCR reads. The sample lists fewer than 150,000 distinct CDR3 sequences; about 90% were seen once. TEMRA cells underwent FACS enrichment and CD8+ and CD4+ T cells underwent negative isolation. The V gene's germline CDR1 is SQVTM and CDR2 ANQGSEA. The ends were cut back, 2 bases at V and 1 base at J, with 8 bases in the middle. The CDR3 extends over 13 amino acids. This specimen comes from a study of CD8 T cells in Susac syndrome. Overall study findings and caveats: An acknowledgment was made by the study that its TCR sequencing and HLA analysis involved relatively few individuals.

This receptor was identified in a human donor with multiple sclerosis. The specimen was CD8+ T cells from PBMCs. The chain uses TRBV29-1 and TRBJ1-1, with D uncertain. As DNA, the CDR3 is TGCAGCGTTGAAATCCGGCCGAACACTGAAGCTTTCTTT. Its protein is CSVEIRPNTEAFF. Using reference TRBV29-1 and TRBJ1-1 for the parts outside the CDR3, the full variable domain is SAVISQKPSRDICQRGTSLTIQCQVDSQVTMMFWYRQQPGQSLTLIATANQGSEATYESGFVIDKFPISRPNLTFSTLTVSNMSPEDSSIYLCSVEIRPNTEAFFGQGTRLTVV.